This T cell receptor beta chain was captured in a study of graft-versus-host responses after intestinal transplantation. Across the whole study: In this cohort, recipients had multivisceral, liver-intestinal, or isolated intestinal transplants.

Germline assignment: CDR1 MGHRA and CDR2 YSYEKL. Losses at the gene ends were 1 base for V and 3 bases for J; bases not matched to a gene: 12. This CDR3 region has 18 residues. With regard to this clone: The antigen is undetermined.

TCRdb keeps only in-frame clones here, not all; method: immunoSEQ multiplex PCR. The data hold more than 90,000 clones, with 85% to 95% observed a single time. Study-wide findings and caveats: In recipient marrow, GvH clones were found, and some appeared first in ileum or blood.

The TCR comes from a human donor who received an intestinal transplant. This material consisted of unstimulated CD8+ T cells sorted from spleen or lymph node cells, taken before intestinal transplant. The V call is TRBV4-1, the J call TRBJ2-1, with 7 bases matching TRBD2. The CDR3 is CASSQAVQLSGVYNEQFF. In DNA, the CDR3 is TGCGCCAGCAGCCAAGCGGTACAACTAAGCGGGGTCTACAATGAGCAGTTCTTC.